This TCR beta chain was captured by sequencing in a study of blood T cell repertoires in COVID-19 (dated by TCRdb to 2018 to 2020). In the study overall: The collaborator samples originated in the United States, Italy and Spain and spanned the acute and convalescent phases of COVID-19. Deeply sampled blood TCRbeta repertoires from subjects exposed to, actively infected with, or recovered from COVID-19 were included in the dataset. The samples were drawn from two sources: the first 160 participants of the ongoing ImmuneRACE study, and 1,254 subjects contributed by 6 global collaborators. The material from the prospective study consisted of cDNA or gDNA derived from T cells, B-cell-depleted T cells, or PBMCs. Sample metadata almost always included a de-identified subject ID, COVID-19 status, age in years and sex. Where available, HLA class I and class II types were taken from metadata supplied by the sample provider and were not determined by assay-based typing. The repertoires were made available in a free public database intended to serve as a resource for research on the immune response to SARS-CoV-2. Broader findings and caveats from the paper: Clinical and demographic metadata were provided uncurated, with the amount varying by source and participant.

In regard to this clone: The clone's antigen remains unknown. Within one base of it there is no much larger clone, and no base qualities were kept.

Enrolling through a virtual design, the prospective study's participants ranged in age from about 18 to 89 years and lived across 24 United States geographic areas. In the prospective study, cohorts were assigned on the basis of participant-reported clinical history obtained from a screening survey and a study questionnaire. For ImmuneRACE Cohort 3, a participant was defined as recovered based on two consecutive negative NP/OP PCR tests, clearance by a healthcare professional, or resolution of symptoms. Each participant in the prospective study had whole blood, serum and a nasopharyngeal or oropharyngeal swab collected by mobile phlebotomists. Additional blood draws and questionnaires over an approximately two-month period could optionally be provided by prospective study participants. Blood samples from the prospective study were shipped frozen or at room temperature prior to DNA extraction. TCRbeta CDR3 regions were amplified from genomic DNA by means of the immunoSEQ Assay, a bias-controlled multiplex PCR. The study's own analysis went as follows. Within the assay, amplification of reference gene primers was used to estimate how many nucleated cells each sample contained. Sequence reads were collapsed and filtered to measure the absolute abundance of every unique TCRbeta CDR3 rearrangement. Productive Simpson clonality was computed per sample as the square root of Simpson's diversity index over productive rearrangements. In TCRdb, the immuneACCESS table is reduced to in-frame sequences with V and J assigned. These tables do not hold every clone; where another copy was compared, an unresolved V gene accounts for under half, and the others remain unexplained. V, J and clone size were drawn from that table, and D and trimming were deduced from the DNA. The table for this sample lists more than 300,000 clones; about 88% of them were counted only once. Roughly 1.2% of the sample is held by the ten biggest clonotypes.

The CDR3 starts with the cysteine, ends with the phenylalanine, and has 14 residues. Only CDR3 DNA remains: 42 bases, in frame from the first base. CDR1 and CDR2 are read off the germline V gene as SNHLY and FYNNEI. V trim: 6 bases; J trim: 4 bases; unmatched bases: 5. Sample: PBMCs or T cells enriched from blood (not recorded which). The chain is encoded by TRBV2 joined to TRBJ1-4, and TRBD1 matches 7 of the central bases. The sequence was collected from a young woman who had recovered from COVID-19. The CDR3 corresponds to CASSSTGFNEKLFF. The nucleotides are TGTGCCAGCAGCTCGACAGGGTTTAATGAAAAACTGTTTTTT.